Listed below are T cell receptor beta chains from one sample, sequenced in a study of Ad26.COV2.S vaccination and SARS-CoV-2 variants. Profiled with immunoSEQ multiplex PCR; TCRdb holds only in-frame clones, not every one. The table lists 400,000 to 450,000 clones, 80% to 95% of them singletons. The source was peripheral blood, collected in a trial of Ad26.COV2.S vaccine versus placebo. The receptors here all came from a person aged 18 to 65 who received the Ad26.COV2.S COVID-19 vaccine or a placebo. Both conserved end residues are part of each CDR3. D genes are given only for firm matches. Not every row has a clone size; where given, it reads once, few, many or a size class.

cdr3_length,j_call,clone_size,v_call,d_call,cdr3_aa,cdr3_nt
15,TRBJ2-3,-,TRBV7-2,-,CASSFDLGSTDTQYF,TGTGCCAGCAGCTTTGACCTTGGGAGCACAGATACGCAGTATTTT
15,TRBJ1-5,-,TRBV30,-,CAWSVKGQGPQPQHF,TGTGCCTGGAGTGTAAAAGGTCAGGGTCCTCAGCCCCAGCATTTT
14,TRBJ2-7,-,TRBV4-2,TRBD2,CASRWGGSSYEQYF,TGTGCCAGCAGGTGGGGCGGGAGCTCCTACGAGCAGTACTTC
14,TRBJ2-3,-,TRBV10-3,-,CAISESGIADTQYF,TGTGCCATCAGTGAGTCAGGGATCGCAGATACGCAGTATTTT
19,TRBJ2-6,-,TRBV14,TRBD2,CASSQDTSGSSYGANVLTF,TGTGCCAGCAGCCAAGACACTAGCGGGTCTTCTTATGGGGCCAACGTCCTGACTTTC
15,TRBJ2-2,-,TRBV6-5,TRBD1,CASRSLQGGAGELFF,TGTGCCAGCAGGTCTCTACAGGGGGGAGCCGGGGAGCTGTTTTTT
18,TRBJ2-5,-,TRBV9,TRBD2,CASSVSPALSGREETQYF,TGTGCCAGCAGCGTTAGTCCCGCTTTGAGCGGGAGAGAGGAGACCCAGTACTTC
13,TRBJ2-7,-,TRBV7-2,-,CASAPRGVHEQYF,TGTGCCAGCGCCCCGAGGGGGGTCCACGAGCAGTACTTC
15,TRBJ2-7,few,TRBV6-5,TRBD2,CASSYRSGNRNEQYF,TGTGCCAGCAGTTACCGAAGCGGGAATCGGAACGAGCAGTACTTC
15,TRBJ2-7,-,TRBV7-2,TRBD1,CASSKTGTGAHEQYF,TGTGCCAGCAGCAAAACCGGGACAGGGGCGCACGAGCAGTACTTC
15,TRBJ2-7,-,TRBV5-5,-,CASSSLDRPENEQYF,TGTGCCAGCAGCTCCCTAGACAGGCCGGAGAATGAGCAGTACTTC
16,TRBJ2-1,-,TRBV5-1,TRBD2,CASSLLPSGGTHEQFF,TGCGCCAGCAGCTTGCTACCTAGCGGGGGGACCCATGAGCAGTTCTTC
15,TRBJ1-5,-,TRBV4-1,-,CASSQDGGSNQPQHF,TGCGCCAGCAGCCAAGACGGGGGCTCTAATCAGCCCCAGCATTTT
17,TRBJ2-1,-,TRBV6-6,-,CASSPSPSASSYNEQFF,TGTGCCAGCAGTCCGTCCCCTAGCGCTAGCTCCTACAATGAGCAGTTCTTC
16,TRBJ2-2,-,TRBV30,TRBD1,CAWSVETSGTAGELFF,TGTGCCTGGAGTGTTGAGACTTCGGGGACAGCCGGGGAGCTGTTTTTT
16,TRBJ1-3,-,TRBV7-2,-,CASSYHPANSGNTIYF,TGTGCCAGCAGCTACCATCCTGCCAACTCTGGAAACACCATATATTTT
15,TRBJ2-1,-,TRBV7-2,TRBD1,CASSFWAGGRFEQFF,TGTGCCAGCAGCTTCTGGGCAGGGGGTAGGTTTGAGCAGTTCTTC